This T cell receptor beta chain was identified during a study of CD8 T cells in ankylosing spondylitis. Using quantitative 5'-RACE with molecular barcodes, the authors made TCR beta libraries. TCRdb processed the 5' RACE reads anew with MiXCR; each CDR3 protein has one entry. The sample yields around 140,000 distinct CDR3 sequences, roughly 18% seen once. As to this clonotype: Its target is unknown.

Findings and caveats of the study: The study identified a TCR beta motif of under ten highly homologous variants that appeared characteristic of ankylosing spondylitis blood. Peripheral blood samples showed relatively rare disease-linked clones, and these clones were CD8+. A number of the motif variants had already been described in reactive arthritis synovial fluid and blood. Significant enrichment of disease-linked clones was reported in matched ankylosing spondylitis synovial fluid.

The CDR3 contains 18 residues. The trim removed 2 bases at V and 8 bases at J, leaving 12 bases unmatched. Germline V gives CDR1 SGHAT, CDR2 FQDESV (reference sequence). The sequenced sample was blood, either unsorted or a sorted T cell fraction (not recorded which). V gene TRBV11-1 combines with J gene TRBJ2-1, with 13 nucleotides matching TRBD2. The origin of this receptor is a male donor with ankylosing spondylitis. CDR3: CASSLTVGLAGVGDEQFF. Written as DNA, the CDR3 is TGTGCCAGCAGCTTAACCGTCGGACTAGCGGGAGTGGGCGATGAGCAGTTCTTC.